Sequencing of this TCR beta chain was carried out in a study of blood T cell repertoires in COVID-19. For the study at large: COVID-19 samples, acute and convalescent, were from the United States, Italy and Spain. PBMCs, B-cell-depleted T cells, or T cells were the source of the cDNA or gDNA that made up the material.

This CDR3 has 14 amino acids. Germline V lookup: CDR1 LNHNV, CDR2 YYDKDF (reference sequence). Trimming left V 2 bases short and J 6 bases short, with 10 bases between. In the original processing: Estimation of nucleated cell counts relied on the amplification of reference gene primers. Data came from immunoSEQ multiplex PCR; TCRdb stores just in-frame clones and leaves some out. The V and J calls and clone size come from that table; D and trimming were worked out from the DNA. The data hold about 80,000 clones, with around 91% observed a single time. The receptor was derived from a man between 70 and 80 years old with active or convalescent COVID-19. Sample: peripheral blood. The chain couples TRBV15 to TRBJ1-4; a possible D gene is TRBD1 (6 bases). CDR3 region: CATSRPQGDEKLFF. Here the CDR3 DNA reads TGTGCCACCAGCAGACCACAGGGAGATGAAAAACTGTTTTTT.